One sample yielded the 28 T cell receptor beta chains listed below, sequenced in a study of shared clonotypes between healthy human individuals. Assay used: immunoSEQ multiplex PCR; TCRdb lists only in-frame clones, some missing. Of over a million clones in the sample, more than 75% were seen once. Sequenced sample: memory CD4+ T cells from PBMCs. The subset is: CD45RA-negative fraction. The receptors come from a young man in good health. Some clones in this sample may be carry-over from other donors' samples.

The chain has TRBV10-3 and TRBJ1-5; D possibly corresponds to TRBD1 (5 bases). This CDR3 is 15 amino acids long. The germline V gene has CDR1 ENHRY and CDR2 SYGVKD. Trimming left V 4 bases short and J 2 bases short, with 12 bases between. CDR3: CAISVGGEGNQPQHF. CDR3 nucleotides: TGTGCCATCAGTGTGGGGGGGGAAGGCAATCAGCCCCAGCATTTT.

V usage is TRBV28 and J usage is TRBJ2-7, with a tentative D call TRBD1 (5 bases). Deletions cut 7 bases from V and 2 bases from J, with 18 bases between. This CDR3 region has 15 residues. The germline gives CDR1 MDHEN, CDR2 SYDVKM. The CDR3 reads CASIYGQGSTYEQYF. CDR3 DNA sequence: TGTGCCAGCATCTACGGGCAGGGAAGCACCTACGAGCAGTACTTC.

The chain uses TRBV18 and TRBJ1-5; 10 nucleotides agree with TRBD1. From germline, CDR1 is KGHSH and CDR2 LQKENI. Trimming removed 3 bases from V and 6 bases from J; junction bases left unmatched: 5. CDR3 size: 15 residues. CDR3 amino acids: CASSPGTGESQPQHF. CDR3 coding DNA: TGTGCCAGCTCACCTGGGACAGGGGAGAGTCAGCCCCAGCATTTT.

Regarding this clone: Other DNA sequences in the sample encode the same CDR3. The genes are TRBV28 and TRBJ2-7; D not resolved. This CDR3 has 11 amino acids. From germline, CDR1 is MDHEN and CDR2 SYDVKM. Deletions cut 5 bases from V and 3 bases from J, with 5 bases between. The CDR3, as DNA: TGTGCCAGCAGTCTCCACTACGAGCAGTACTTC. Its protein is CASSLHYEQYF.

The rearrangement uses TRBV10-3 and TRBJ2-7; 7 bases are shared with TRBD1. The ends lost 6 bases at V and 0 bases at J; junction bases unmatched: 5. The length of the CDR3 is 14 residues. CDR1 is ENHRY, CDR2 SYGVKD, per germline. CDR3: CAIRGTAASYEQYF. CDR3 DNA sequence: TGTGCCATCAGGGGGACAGCAGCCTCCTACGAGCAGTACTTC.

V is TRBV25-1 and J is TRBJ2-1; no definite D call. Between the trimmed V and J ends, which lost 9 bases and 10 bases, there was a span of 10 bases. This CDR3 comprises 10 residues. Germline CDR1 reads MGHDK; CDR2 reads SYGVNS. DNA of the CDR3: TGTGCCAGTGGGTCGAAGGAGCAGTTCTTC. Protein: CASGSKEQFF.

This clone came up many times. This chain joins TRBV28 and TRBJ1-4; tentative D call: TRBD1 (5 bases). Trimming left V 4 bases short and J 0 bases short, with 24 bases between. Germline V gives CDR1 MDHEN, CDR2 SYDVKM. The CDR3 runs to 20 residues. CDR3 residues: CASSSPYSTPGLTTNEKLFF. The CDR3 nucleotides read TGTGCCAGCAGTTCCCCTTACTCGACTCCGGGACTCACAACTAATGAAAAACTGTTTTTT.

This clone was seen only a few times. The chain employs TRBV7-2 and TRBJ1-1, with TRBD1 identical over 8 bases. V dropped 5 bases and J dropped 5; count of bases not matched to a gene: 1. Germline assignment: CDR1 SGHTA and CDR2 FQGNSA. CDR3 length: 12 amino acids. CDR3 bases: TGTGCCAGCAGCCGGACAGGGACTGAAGCTTTCTTT. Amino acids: CASSRTGTEAFF.

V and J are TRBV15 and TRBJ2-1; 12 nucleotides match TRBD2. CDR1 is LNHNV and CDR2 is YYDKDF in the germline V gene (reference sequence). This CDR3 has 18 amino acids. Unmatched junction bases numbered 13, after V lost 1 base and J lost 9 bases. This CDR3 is CATSRAPSGRASDAEQFF. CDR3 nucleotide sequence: TGTGCCACCAGCAGAGCTCCTAGCGGGAGGGCTTCGGATGCTGAGCAGTTCTTC.

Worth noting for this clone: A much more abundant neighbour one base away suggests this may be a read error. This CDR3 is CASSDSAGELFF. CDR3 bases: TGTGCCAGCAGCGATAGCGCCGGGGAGCTGTTTTTT. The J gene is TRBJ2-2, the V gene TRBV14, with a possible D match to TRBD2 (5 bases). Germline loops: CDR1 SGHDN, CDR2 FVKESK. CDR3 length: 12 amino acids. Trimming removed 5 bases from V and 6 bases from J, with 7 bases in between.

The CDR3 reads CASSLGSSGTRRYEQYF. The CDR3 bases are TGTGCCAGCAGCTTAGGCTCTAGCGGGACCAGAAGGTACGAGCAGTACTTC. The J gene is TRBJ2-7, the V gene TRBV7-9; 9 nucleotides match TRBD2. Germline lookup yields CDR1 SEHNR and CDR2 FQNEAQ (reference sequence). V shed 1 base, J shed 4 bases, and the junction held 11 bases outside the gene matches. This CDR3 contains 17 residues. Drawing the rest from reference TRBV7-9 and TRBJ2-7, the complete variable domain is DTGVSQNPRHKITKRGQNVTFRCDPISEHNRLYWYRQTLGQGPEFLTYFQNEAQLEKSRLLSDRFSAERPKGSFSTLEIQRTEQGDSAMYLCASSLGSSGTRRYEQYFGPGTRLTVT.

The CDR3 here is CASSIGRATYNEQFF. CDR3 nucleotides: TGTGCCAGTAGTATAGGGAGGGCGACCTACAATGAGCAGTTCTTC. V usage is TRBV19 and J usage is TRBJ2-1; possibly TRBD2 for D (6 bases). Germline loops: CDR1 LNHDA, CDR2 SQIVND (reference sequence). V lost 1 base and J 2 bases, leaving 9 bases between the germline ends. The CDR3 is 15 amino acids.

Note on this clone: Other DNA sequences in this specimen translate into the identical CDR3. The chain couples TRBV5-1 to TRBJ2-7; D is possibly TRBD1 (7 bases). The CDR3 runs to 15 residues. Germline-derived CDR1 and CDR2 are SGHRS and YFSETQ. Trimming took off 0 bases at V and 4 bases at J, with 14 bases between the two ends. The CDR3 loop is CASSLGGTDSYEQYF. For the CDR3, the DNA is TGCGCCAGCAGCTTGGGCGGGACAGATTCATACGAGCAGTACTTC.

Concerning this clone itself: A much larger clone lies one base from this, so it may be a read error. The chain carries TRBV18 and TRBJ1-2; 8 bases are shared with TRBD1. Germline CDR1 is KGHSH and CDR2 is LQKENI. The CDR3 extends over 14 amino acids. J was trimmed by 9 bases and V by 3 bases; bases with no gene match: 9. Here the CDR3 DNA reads TGTGCCAGCTCACCTGGACAGGGAGACTTTAGCTACACCTTC. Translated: CASSPGQGDFSYTF.

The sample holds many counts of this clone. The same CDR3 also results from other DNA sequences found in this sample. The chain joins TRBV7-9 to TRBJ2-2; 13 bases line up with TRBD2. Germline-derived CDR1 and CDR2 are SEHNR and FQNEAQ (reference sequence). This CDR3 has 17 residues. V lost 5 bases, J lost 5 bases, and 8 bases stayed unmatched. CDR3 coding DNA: TGTGCCAGCAGCCAAGGACTAGCGGGAGTTGTAACCGGGGAGCTGTTTTTT. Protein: CASSQGLAGVVTGELFF.

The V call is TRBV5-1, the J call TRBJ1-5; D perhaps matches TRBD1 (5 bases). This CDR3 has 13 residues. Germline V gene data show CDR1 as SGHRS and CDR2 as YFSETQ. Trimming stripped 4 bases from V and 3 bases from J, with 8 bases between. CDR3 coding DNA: TGCGCCAGCAGCCGGGACCTCAATCAGCCCCAGCATTTT. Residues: CASSRDLNQPQHF.

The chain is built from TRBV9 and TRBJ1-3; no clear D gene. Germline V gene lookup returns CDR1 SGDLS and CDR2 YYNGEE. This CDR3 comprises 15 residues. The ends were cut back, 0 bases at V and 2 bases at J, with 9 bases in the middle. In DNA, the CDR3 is TGTGCCAGCAGCGTAGGCCCGGGAGCTGGAAACACCATATATTTT. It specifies CASSVGPGAGNTIYF.

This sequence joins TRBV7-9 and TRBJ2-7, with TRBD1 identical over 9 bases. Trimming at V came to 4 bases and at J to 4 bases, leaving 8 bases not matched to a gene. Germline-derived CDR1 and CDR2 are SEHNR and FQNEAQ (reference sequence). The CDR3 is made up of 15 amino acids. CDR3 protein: CASSSRGQGRYEQYF. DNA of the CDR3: TGTGCCAGCAGCTCAAGAGGACAGGGGAGGTACGAGCAGTACTTC.

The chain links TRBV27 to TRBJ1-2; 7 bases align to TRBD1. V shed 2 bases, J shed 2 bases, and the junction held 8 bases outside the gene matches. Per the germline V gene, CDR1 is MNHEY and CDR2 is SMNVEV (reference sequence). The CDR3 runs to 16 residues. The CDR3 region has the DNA TGTGCCAGCAGTTTAAAGGGACAGCCTAACAACTATGGCTACACCTTC. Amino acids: CASSLKGQPNNYGYTF.

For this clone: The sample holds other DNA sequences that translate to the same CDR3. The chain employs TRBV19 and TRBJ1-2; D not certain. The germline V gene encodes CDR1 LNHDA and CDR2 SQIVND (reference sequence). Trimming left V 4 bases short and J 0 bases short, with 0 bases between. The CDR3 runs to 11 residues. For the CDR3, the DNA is TGTGCCAGTAGTACTAACTATGGCTACACCTTC. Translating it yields CASSTNYGYTF.

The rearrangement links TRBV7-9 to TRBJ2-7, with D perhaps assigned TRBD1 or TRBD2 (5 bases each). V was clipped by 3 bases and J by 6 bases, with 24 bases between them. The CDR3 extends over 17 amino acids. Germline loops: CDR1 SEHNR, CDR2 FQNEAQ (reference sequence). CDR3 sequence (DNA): TGTGCCAGCAGCTTTAGTCCGGGACCGGGTTTCCGGCTCGAGCAGTACTTC. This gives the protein CASSFSPGPGFRLEQYF. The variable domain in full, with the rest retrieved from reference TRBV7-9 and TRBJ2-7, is DTGVSQNPRHKITKRGQNVTFRCDPISEHNRLYWYRQTLGQGPEFLTYFQNEAQLEKSRLLSDRFSAERPKGSFSTLEIQRTEQGDSAMYLCASSFSPGPGFRLEQYFGPGTRLTVT.

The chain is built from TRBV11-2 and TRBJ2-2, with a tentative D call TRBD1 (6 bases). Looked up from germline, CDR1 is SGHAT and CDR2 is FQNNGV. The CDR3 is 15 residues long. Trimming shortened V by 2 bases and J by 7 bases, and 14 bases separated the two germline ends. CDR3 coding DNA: TGTGCCAGCAGCTTAACCGGGACACGGGGCGGGGAGCTGTTTTTT. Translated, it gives CASSLTGTRGGELFF.

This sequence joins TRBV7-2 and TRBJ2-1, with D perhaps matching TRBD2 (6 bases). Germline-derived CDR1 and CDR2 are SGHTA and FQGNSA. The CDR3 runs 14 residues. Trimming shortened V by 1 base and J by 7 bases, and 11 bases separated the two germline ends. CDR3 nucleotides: TGTGCCAGCAGCTTAGTAGGAGGGTCAAATGAGCAGTTCTTC. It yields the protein CASSLVGGSNEQFF.

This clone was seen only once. This chain's CDR3 is CASSKWGEGDEQFF. The CDR3, as DNA: TGTGCCAGCAGCAAATGGGGGGAAGGGGATGAGCAGTTCTTC. V and J are TRBV21-1 and TRBJ2-1; the listed D gene, TRBD2, was not tested against the DNA. TRBV21-1 is labeled a pseudogene. The CDR3 consists of 14 residues.

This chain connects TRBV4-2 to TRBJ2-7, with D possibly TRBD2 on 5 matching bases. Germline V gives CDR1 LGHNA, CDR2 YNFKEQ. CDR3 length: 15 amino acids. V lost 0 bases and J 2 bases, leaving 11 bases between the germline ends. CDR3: CASSQDKAGPYEQYF. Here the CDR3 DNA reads TGTGCCAGCAGCCAAGATAAGGCGGGCCCCTACGAGCAGTACTTC.

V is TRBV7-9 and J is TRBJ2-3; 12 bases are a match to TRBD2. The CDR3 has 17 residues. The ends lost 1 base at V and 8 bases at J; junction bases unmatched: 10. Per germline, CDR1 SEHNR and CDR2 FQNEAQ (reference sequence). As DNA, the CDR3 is TGTGCCAGCAGCTTAGAGACTAGCGGGGGCCCTAGCCGTACGCAGTATTTT. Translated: CASSLETSGGPSRTQYF.

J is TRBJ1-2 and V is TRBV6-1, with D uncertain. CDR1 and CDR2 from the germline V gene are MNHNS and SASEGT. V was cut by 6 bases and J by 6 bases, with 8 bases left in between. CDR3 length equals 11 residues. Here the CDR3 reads CASRTWDGYTF. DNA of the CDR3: TGTGCCAGCAGGACTTGGGATGGCTACACCTTC.

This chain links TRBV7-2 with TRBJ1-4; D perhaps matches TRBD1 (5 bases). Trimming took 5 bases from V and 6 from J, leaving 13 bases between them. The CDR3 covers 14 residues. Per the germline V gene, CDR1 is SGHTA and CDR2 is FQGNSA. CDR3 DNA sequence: TGTGCCAGCAGCCCCTGGGGGTTCGATGAAAAACTGTTTTTT. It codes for CASSPWGFDEKLFF.